This T cell receptor (beta chain) was identified during a study of T cells after yellow fever vaccination. Study-wide points: Bulk-population clonotypes that are abundant could appear as contaminants in FACS-sorted repertoires.

V was cut by 1 base and J by 2 bases, with 10 bases left in between. This CDR3 region has 14 residues. Per the germline V gene, CDR1 is DFQATT and CDR2 is SNEGSKA (reference sequence). This clonotype showed up just a few times. What it binds is not known. 5'RACE template switching produced TCR cDNA carrying a universal primer site and UMIs. TCRdb redid the calling of the 5' RACE reads with MiXCR, one entry per CDR3 protein. The sample contains some 670,000 distinct CDR3 sequences, around an eighth of which appear only once. The specimen was PBMCs, collected on the day of the yellow fever booster vaccination. This clonotype was obtained from a young man who received the YFV17D yellow fever vaccine. The rearrangement joins TRBV20-1 to TRBJ2-3; tentatively, D is TRBD2 (6 bases). This CDR3 reads CSARGGGNTDTQYF. CDR3 nucleotide sequence: TGCAGTGCTAGAGGTGGGGGGAACACAGATACGCAGTATTTT.